One and the same sample provided the 20 T cell receptor beta chains below, sequenced in a study of T cell responses to AZD1222 COVID-19 vaccine. Generated by immunoSEQ multiplex PCR, the TCRdb table keeps only in-frame clones and is missing some. The sample includes around 80,000 clones, 80% to 90% of them seen just once. The input for sequencing was peripheral blood, taken 28 days after the second AZD1222 dose. These receptors were collected from an adult who received the AZD1222 COVID-19 vaccine.

Only a few counts were recorded for this clone. The V call is TRBV7-8, the J call TRBJ1-5; 9 positions match TRBD1. CDR3 length: 16 residues. Germline CDR1 is SGHVS and CDR2 is FQNEAQ. V dropped 1 base and J dropped 6; count of bases not matched to a gene: 7. The CDR3 DNA is TGTGCCAGCAGCTTAGATGACAGGGGGGTCGGTCAGCCCCAGCATTTT. It translates to CASSLDDRGVGQPQHF.

The chain is built from TRBV6-6 and TRBJ2-3; D remains unclear. V was shortened by 6 bases and J by 5 bases, with 6 bases between the two germline ends. The V gene's germline CDR1 is MNHNY and CDR2 SVGAGI (reference sequence). This CDR3 contains 11 residues. The CDR3 sequence is CASRRLDTQYF. DNA of the CDR3: TGTGCCAGCAGGAGACTAGATACGCAGTATTTT.

The chain couples TRBV7-2 to TRBJ2-3; tentatively, D is TRBD1 or TRBD2 (6 bases each). CDR3 length equals 15 residues. Per the germline V gene, CDR1 is SGHTA and CDR2 is FQGNSA. Trimming cost V 6 bases and J 3 bases, with 16 bases left between them. The CDR3: CASSKQGLYTDTQYF. Written as DNA, the CDR3 is TGTGCCAGCAGTAAACAGGGACTCTATACAGATACGCAGTATTTT.

The chain has TRBV29-1 and TRBJ2-2; 7 bases match TRBD2. In germline, CDR1 is SQVTM, CDR2 ANQGSEA. V was clipped by 2 bases and J by 5 bases; unmatched bases: 2. CDR3 length equals 13 residues. The DNA of the CDR3 is TGCAGCGTTGAATGGCGGGGGACCGGGGAGCTGTTTTTT. Protein: CSVEWRGTGELFF.

The rearrangement links TRBV7-2 to TRBJ1-5; D is perhaps TRBD1 (5 bases). The ends were cut back, 2 bases at V and 2 bases at J, with 10 bases in the middle. The CDR3 is 15 residues long. Per the germline V gene, CDR1 is SGHTA and CDR2 is FQGNSA. The CDR3 reads CASSLWGVGNQPQHF. CDR3 nucleotides: TGTGCCAGCAGCTTATGGGGGGTAGGCAATCAGCCCCAGCATTTT.

The chain employs TRBV6-5 and TRBJ2-5, with D maybe TRBD1 (6 bases). V was clipped by 2 bases and J by 0 bases, with 10 bases between them. The germline gives CDR1 MNHEY, CDR2 SVGAGI. This CDR3 is 15 amino acids long. In DNA form, the CDR3 reads TGTGCCAGCAGTTACGACCAGGGGTACCAAGAGACCCAGTACTTC. Residues: CASSYDQGYQETQYF.

The V gene is TRBV6-4, the J gene TRBJ1-5; the D is unclear. CDR3 length: 13 amino acids. The germline gives CDR1 MRHNA, CDR2 SNTAGT. Trimming pared 4 bases from V and 6 bases from J, leaving 10 bases between. The CDR3: CASSVGVSQPQHF. For the CDR3, the DNA is TGTGCCAGCAGTGTCGGGGTGAGTCAGCCCCAGCATTTT.

The gene calls are TRBV27 and TRBJ2-3; possibly TRBD2 for D (6 bases). V gave up 2 bases and J gave up 5 bases, with 14 bases separating them. The CDR3 length is 15 residues. CDR1 is MNHEY and CDR2 is SMNVEV in the germline V gene (reference sequence). CDR3 nucleotides: TGTGCCAGCAGTTTAGGTCCGGGGGTGGAAGATACGCAGTATTTT. As protein: CASSLGPGVEDTQYF.

The chain links TRBV2 to TRBJ2-7; D unclear. V was trimmed by 6 bases and J by 2 bases, leaving 8 bases between them. This CDR3 region has 12 residues. The germline V gene encodes CDR1 SNHLY and CDR2 FYNNEI. The CDR3 loop is CASSPQTYEQYF. In DNA form, the CDR3 reads TGTGCCAGCAGCCCACAAACCTACGAGCAGTACTTC.

The rearrangement joins TRBV10-3 to TRBJ2-1; D remains ambiguous. Trimming took 2 bases from V and 9 from J, leaving 8 bases between them. CDR3 length: 12 residues. In germline, CDR1 is ENHRY, CDR2 SYGVKD. The CDR3 DNA is TGTGCCATCAGTGAGAGCCGGGCTGAGCAGTTCTTC. Translating gives CAISESRAEQFF.

The chain is built from TRBV29-1 and TRBJ1-5; D gene uncertain. V was pared by 0 bases and J by 4 bases, with 4 bases between. The CDR3 totals 12 residues. Germline CDR1 SQVTM, CDR2 ANQGSEA. The CDR3 bases are TGCAGCGTTGAAGAGGCGAATCAGCCCCAGCATTTT. Encoded protein: CSVEEANQPQHF.

This clone has just one count. V usage is TRBV5-6 and J usage is TRBJ2-1; D gene uncertain. CDR3 length equals 14 residues. V was cut by 1 base and J by 4 bases, with 9 bases left in between. CDR1 is SGHDT, CDR2 YYEEEE, per germline. Here the CDR3 reads CASSLRPWYNEQFF. Written as DNA, the CDR3 is TGTGCCAGCAGCTTGCGTCCTTGGTACAATGAGCAGTTCTTC.

V gene TRBV6-5 combines with J gene TRBJ1-5; D not certain. Per germline, CDR1 MNHEY and CDR2 SVGAGI. The CDR3 is 13 residues long. Trimming stripped 5 bases from V and 0 bases from J, with 5 bases between. Here the CDR3 reads CASSPNSNQPQHF. In DNA form, the CDR3 reads TGTGCCAGCAGTCCGAATAGCAATCAGCCCCAGCATTTT.

This sequence joins TRBV7-8 and TRBJ1-2; a weak D match, TRBD1 (6 bases). Between the trimmed V and J ends, which lost 8 bases and 3 bases, there was a span of 22 bases. CDR1 and CDR2 from the germline V gene are SGHVS and FQNEAQ. The CDR3 covers 16 residues. In DNA form, the CDR3 reads TGTGCCAGCTCCTTGGGGGCGGTCGGCCATCACTATGGCTACACCTTC. It translates to CASSLGAVGHHYGYTF.

This chain joins TRBV27 and TRBJ2-7; TRBD1 matches 12 bases. The germline V gene encodes CDR1 MNHEY and CDR2 SMNVEV (reference sequence). This CDR3 has 14 amino acids. Trimming at V came to 8 bases and at J to 7 bases, leaving 9 bases not matched to a gene. For the CDR3, the DNA is TGTGCCAGCCGCCGGGGACAGGGGGCGTATGAGCAGTACTTC. Residues: CASRRGQGAYEQYF.

The J gene is TRBJ1-1, the V gene TRBV5-6; a possible D gene is TRBD1 (6 bases). Germline CDR1 and CDR2: SGHDT and YYEEEE. The CDR3 contains 12 residues. V lost 6 bases and J 5 bases, leaving 11 bases between the germline ends. This chain's CDR3 is CASIKGGTEAFF. In DNA form, the CDR3 reads TGTGCCAGCATCAAAGGGGGGACTGAAGCTTTCTTT.

This clone was observed a single time. The V gene is TRBV19, the J gene TRBJ1-5, with 11 nucleotides matching TRBD1. Germline V CDR1 and CDR2: LNHDA, SQIVND (reference sequence). V dropped 5 bases and J dropped 5; count of bases not matched to a gene: 2. The CDR3 sequence is 14 residues long. CDR3 protein: CASSGTGGYQPQHF. CDR3 sequence (DNA): TGTGCCAGTAGTGGGACAGGGGGGTATCAGCCCCAGCATTTT.

The rearrangement links TRBV13 to TRBJ2-5; 8 nucleotides match TRBD1. This CDR3 spans 15 amino acids. Germline V gene data show CDR1 as PRHDT and CDR2 as FYEKMQ (reference sequence). Losses at the gene ends were 3 bases for V and 2 bases for J; bases not matched to a gene: 5. The CDR3 DNA reads as TGTGCCAGCAGCTTCAGCACAGGGGGTCAAGAGACCCAGTACTTC. Residues: CASSFSTGGQETQYF.

The chain couples TRBV5-1 to TRBJ2-2; perhaps TRBD2 as D (5 bases). Trimming cost V 1 base and J 0 bases, with 10 bases left between them. Germline V lookup: CDR1 SGHRS, CDR2 YFSETQ. The CDR3 totals 16 residues. The CDR3, as DNA: TGCGCCAGCAGCTTGTTAGGAGGCGCGAACACCGGGGAGCTGTTTTTT. Translating gives CASSLLGGANTGELFF.

This sequence joins TRBV10-3 and TRBJ2-5, with TRBD1 as a possible D gene (5 bases). The CDR3 totals 13 residues. The germline CDR1 and CDR2 sequences are ENHRY and SYGVKD. V was trimmed by 7 bases and J by 5 bases, leaving 14 bases between them. CDR3 bases: TGTGCCATCAAGGGGTCCTTAGTCGAGACCCAGTACTTC. Translation: CAIKGSLVETQYF.